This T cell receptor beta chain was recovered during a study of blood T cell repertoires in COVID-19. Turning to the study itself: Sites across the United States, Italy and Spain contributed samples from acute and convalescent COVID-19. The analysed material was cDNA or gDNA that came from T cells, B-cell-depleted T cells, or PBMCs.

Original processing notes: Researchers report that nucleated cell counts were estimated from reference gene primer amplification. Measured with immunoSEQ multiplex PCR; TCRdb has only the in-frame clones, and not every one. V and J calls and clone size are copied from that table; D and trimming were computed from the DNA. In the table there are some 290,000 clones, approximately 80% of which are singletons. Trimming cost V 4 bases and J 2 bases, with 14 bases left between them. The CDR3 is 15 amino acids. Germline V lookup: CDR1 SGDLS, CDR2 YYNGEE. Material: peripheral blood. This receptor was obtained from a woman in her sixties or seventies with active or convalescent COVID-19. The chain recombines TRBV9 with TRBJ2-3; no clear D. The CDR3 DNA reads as TGTGCCAGCAGCCTCTACCCCCAAAACACAGATACGCAGTATTTT. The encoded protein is CASSLYPQNTDTQYF.